The present T cell receptor beta chain was sequenced within a study of T cell repertoires in cytomegalovirus infection. Study in general: CMV infection and matching HLA type were both indicated by public TCR beta signatures.

Study-wide results and caveats: Clonotypes of TCR beta that were HLA-C-restricted and CMV-specific dominated the ex vivo response. Carriers of CMV plus the relevant HLA were identified by cumulative public TCR beta family frequency.

Comments on this clonotype: Its specificity is unknown.

One entry per CDR3 protein, called by TCRdb with MiXCR from the reads. The table lists 400,000 to 550,000 distinct CDR3 sequences, approximately 11% of them singletons. The sample was PBMCs. The source of this sequence is a human donor in good health (CMV status not recorded). Some clones in this sample may be carry-over from other donors' samples.

The CDR3 sequence: CASSVGGLGGYTF. Written as DNA, the CDR3 is TGTGCCAGCAGTGTCGGGGGGTTGGGCGGCTACACCTTC. The chain joins TRBV28 to TRBJ1-2; D possibly corresponds to TRBD1 (5 bases). CDR1 is MDHEN and CDR2 is SYDVKM in the germline V gene. The CDR3 is 13 residues long. Between the trimmed V and J ends, which lost 5 bases and 8 bases, there was a span of 15 bases.